There are a few counts of the clone carrying this TCR beta chain. Regarding time point: patch test 3, about 24 weeks after DPC sensitization. Treatment indicated: therapeutic diphenylcyclopropenone sensitization with weekly scalp DPC. TCRdb reprocessed the RACE reads via MiXCR and lists one record per CDR3 protein. The sample shows tens of thousands of distinct CDR3 sequences, 9.9% of them seen only once. The sample originates from a study of human T cells and chemical hapten exposure. The CDR3 totals 14 residues. The ends were cut back, 5 bases at V and 7 bases at J, with 18 bases in the middle. The receptor was derived from a woman aged 35 to 49 with alopecia areata. Some clones in this sample may be carry-over from other donors' samples. The sample was whole blood, taken in connection with sensitization to the hapten diphenylcyclopropenone (DPC). The chain couples TRBV12-3 or TRBV12-4 to TRBJ2-7; perhaps D is TRBD1 or TRBD2 (6 bases each). The CDR3 here is CASSVQGPAGEQYF. CDR3 nucleotides: TGTGCCAGCAGTGTACAGGGCCCGGCGGGAGAGCAGTACTTC.